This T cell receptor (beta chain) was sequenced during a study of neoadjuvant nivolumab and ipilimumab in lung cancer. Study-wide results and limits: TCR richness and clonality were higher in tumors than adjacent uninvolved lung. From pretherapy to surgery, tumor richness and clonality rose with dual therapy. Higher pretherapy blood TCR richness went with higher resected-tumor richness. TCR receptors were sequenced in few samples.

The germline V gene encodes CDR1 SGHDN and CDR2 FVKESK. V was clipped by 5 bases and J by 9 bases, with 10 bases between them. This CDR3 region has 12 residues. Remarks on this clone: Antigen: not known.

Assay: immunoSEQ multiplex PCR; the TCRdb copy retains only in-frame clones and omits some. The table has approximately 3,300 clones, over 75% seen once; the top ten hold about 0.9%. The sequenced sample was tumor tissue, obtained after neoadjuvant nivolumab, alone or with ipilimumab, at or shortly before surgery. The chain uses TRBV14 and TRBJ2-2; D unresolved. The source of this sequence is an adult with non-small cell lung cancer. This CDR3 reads CASSARYRELFF. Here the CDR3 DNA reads TGTGCCAGCAGCGCCAGATACCGGGAGCTGTTTTTT.